This TCR beta chain was recorded in a study of blood T cell repertoires in COVID-19. Assay used: immunoSEQ multiplex PCR; TCRdb lists only in-frame clones, some missing. This sample has just over 350,000 clones, with 87% found just once. Donors were grouped by their self-reported clinical history. CDR3 size: 15 residues. The J segment lost 6 bases and the V segment lost 1 base, leaving 7 bases of the junction unmatched. The germline gives CDR1 LNHDA, CDR2 SQIVND (reference sequence). This clone was seen a single time. This TCR was recovered from a woman aged 25 to 39 who had recovered from COVID-19. The sequencing sample was made of PBMCs or T cells enriched from blood (not recorded which). The chain recombines TRBV19 with TRBJ1-2, with 8 bases identical to TRBD1. The CDR3 is CASSIVGQGNDGYTF. CDR3 sequence (DNA): TGTGCCAGTAGTATAGTCGGACAGGGTAATGATGGCTACACCTTC.